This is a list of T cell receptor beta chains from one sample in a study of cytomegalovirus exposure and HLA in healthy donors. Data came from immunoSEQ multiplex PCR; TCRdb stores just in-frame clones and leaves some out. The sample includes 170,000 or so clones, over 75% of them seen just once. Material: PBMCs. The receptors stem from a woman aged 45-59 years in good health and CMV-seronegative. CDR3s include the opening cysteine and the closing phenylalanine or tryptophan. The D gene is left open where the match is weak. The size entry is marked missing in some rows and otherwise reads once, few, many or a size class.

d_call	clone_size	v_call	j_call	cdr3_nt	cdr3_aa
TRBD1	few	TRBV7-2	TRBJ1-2	TGTGCCAGCAGCCCTCGACAGGGGGCGGGGACTAACTATGGCTACACCTTC	CASSPRQGAGTNYGYTF
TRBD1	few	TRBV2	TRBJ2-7	TGTGCCAGCAGTGTGGGACAGGGGGTCTACGAGCAGTACTTC	CASSVGQGVYEQYF
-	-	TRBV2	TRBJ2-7	TGTGCCAGCAGTGACTGGGACACACCCTACGAGCAGTACTTC	CASSDWDTPYEQYF
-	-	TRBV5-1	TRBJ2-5	TGCGCCAGCGCTCGTGTCATCGGCCCTACCGAGGGAGAGACCCAGTACTTC	CASARVIGPTEGETQYF
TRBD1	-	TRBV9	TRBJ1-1	TGTGCCAGCAGCGTAGAGGGGGCATTAAACACTGAAGCTTTCTTT	CASSVEGALNTEAFF
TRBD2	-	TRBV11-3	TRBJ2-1	TGTGCCAGCAGCCGACTAGCGGGAAGTGAGCAGTTCTTC	CASSRLAGSEQFF
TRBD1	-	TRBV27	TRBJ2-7	TGTGCCAGCAGCCGAGGAAGACAGGGGGCTTACGAGCAGTACTTC	CASSRGRQGAYEQYF
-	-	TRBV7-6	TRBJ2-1	TGTGCCAGCAGCCCGAGGGACAAAGCCTACAATGAGCAGTTCTTC	CASSPRDKAYNEQFF
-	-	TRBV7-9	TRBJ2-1	TGTGCCAGCTCGGGAAACTTAGGCAATGAGCAGTTCTTC	CASSGNLGNEQFF
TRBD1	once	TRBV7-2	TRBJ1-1	TGTGCCAGCAGACAGGGGGTATTAGCTGAAGCTTTCTTT	CASRQGVLAEAFF
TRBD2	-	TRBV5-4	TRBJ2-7	TGTGCCAGCAGCTTGGGCCCTCAGCGGGAGGGCCTCTACGAGCAGTACTTC	CASSLGPQREGLYEQYF
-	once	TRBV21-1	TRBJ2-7	TGTGCCAGCAGCAAAATGGCTAGAGGGGGACAGTCCACCTACGAGCAGTACTTC	CASSKMARGGQSTYEQYF
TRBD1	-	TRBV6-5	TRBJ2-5	TGTGCCAGCAAGGGATGGACAGGGTCGCAAGAGACCCAGTACTTC	CASKGWTGSQETQYF
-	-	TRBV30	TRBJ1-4	TGTGCCTGGAACCCCTTGTGGGGGCAGGGGGAAAAACTGTTTTTT	CAWNPLWGQGEKLFF
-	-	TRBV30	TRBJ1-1	TGTGCCTGGAGTGTATCAAGGGGTATGAACACTGAAGCTTTCTTT	CAWSVSRGMNTEAFF
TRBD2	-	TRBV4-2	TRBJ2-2	TGTGCCAGCAGCCAAGAAGGGACTAGCGGAGCGAACACCGGGGAGCTGTTTTTT	CASSQEGTSGANTGELFF
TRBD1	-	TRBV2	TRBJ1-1	TGTGCCAGCAGTGTCTGGGACAGCTACCCCCCTGAAGCTTTCTTT	CASSVWDSYPPEAFF
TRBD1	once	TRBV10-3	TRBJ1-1	TGTGCCATCAGCGATTACAGGGGGGATTTTAAAGCTTTCTTT	CAISDYRGDFKAFF
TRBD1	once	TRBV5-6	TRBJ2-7	TGTGCCAGCAGCTCGACAGGGATTGTTGCCTACGAGCAGTACTTC	CASSSTGIVAYEQYF
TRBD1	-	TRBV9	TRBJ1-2	TGTGCCAGCAGCCCCCAGGGACAGAACTATGGCTACACCTTC	CASSPQGQNYGYTF
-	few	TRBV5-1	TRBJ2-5	TGCGCCAGCAGCTTGGACGGGACACAGGAGGCCCAGTACTTC	CASSLDGTQEAQYF
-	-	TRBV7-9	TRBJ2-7	TGTGCCAGCAGCCTCAACCCGGGTGACAGCTACGAGCAGTACTTC	CASSLNPGDSYEQYF
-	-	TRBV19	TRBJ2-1	TGTGCCAGTAGTACCCTCACAGGTGTCTCCTACAATGAGCAGTTCTTC	CASSTLTGVSYNEQFF
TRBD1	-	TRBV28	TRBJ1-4	TGTGCCAGCAGTGGGGACAGGGGTGAGGAAAAACTGTTTTTT	CASSGDRGEEKLFF
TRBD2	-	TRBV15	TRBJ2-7	TGTGCCACCAGCAGAGGCGGGAGCTCCTACGAGCAGTACTTC	CATSRGGSSYEQYF
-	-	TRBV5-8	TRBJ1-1	TGTGCCAGCAGCACCGGGACATCTTCTTTGGGCACTGAAGCTTTCTTT	CASSTGTSSLGTEAFF
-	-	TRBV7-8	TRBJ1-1	TGTGCCAGCAGCTTAGGGGGAGGGACTGAAGCTTTCTTT	CASSLGGGTEAFF
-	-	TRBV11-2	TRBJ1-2	TGTGCCAGCAGCTCGTGGCCGACAGAAAACTATGGCTACACCTTC	CASSSWPTENYGYTF
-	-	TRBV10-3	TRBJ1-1	TGTGCCATCAGTGATAGGTCTAGGTACACTGAAGCTTTCTTT	CAISDRSRYTEAFF
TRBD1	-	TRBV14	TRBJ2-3	TGTGCCAGCAGCCAAGGGCTACACAGGGGTTCAGATACGCAGTATTTT	CASSQGLHRGSDTQYF
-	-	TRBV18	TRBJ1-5	TGTGCCAGCTCACCATCGCGGACAGACTATAGCAATCAGCCCCAGCATTTT	CASSPSRTDYSNQPQHF
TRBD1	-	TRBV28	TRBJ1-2	TGTGCCAGCAGAGCCGGGACAGGGTTGGGAGGCTACACCTTC	CASRAGTGLGGYTF
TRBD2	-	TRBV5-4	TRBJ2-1	TGTGCCAGCAGCAGTAAGGTCCCTAGCGGGGACAATGAGCAGTTCTTC	CASSSKVPSGDNEQFF
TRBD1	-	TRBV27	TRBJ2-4	TGTGCCAGCAGCTGGGGACAGTCGGCCAAAAACATTCAGTACTTC	CASSWGQSAKNIQYF
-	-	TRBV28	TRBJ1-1	TGTGCCAGCAGCAGCTCTGCCCGGGAGGCTTTCTTT	CASSSSAREAFF
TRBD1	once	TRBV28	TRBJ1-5	TGTGCCAGTGGGGGACAGCATAGCAATCAGCCCCAGCATTTT	CASGGQHSNQPQHF
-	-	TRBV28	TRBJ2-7	TGTGCCAGCAAGATATCCGGTTACGAGCAGTACTTC	CASKISGYEQYF